This TCR beta chain was retrieved from a study of PD-1 blockade in classical Hodgkin lymphoma. Sequenced by immunoSEQ multiplex PCR; TCRdb stores in-frame clones only, minus some. The table lists approximately 79,000 clones, 92% of them singletons, with roughly 3% in the top ten. Every patient was affected by relapse after autologous stem cell transplantation, while exposure to brentuximab vedotin was not uniform. As concerns this clone: Its antigen is unknown.

Study-level results: Whoever responded completely had baseline diversity much like that seen in newly diagnosed patients. Exclusion was applied to patients who started nivolumab under 1 year after ASCT. Lower baseline TCR diversity was reported for newly diagnosed patients than for healthy donors.

This CDR3 comprises 16 residues. Looked up from germline, CDR1 is SGHNT and CDR2 is YYREEE (reference sequence). Trimming cost V 0 bases and J 0 bases, with 9 bases left between them. The sequence was obtained from a human donor with classical Hodgkin lymphoma. V usage is TRBV5-4 and J usage is TRBJ1-4; D call uncertain. The input for sequencing was peripheral blood mononuclear cells (PBMCs), taken before the second cycle of nivolumab. Here the CDR3 reads CASSLGVPATNEKLFF. As DNA, the CDR3 is TGTGCCAGCAGCTTGGGAGTCCCCGCAACTAATGAAAAACTGTTTTTT.